A single sample gave rise to the 12 T cell receptor beta chains below, sequenced in a study of blood T cell repertoires in COVID-19 (dated by TCRdb to the early 2020s). Library prep was done by the immunoSEQ multiplex PCR assay. Not all clones reach the TCRdb copy of this immuneACCESS table, which keeps in-frame sequences only. Checked studies attribute under half of the gap to unresolved V genes and leave the rest unexplained. The sample table records around 160,000 clones; around four fifths of these occur just once. Of the sample, 3% is held by the ten largest clones. Sequences were obtained from peripheral blood. Source of these receptors: a woman between 40 and 55 years old with active or convalescent COVID-19.

J is TRBJ2-3 and V is TRBV4-1; 9 bases are a match to TRBD2. This CDR3 spans 16 amino acids. Germline V lookup: CDR1 MGHRA, CDR2 YSYEKL. J gave up 4 bases and V 0 bases, and 5 bases lay outside the gene matches. CDR3 residues: CASSQEGAGGPDTQYF. CDR3 nucleotide sequence: TGCGCCAGCAGCCAAGAGGGGGCGGGAGGGCCAGATACGCAGTATTTT.

The chain links TRBV19 to TRBJ2-7; TRBD2 matches at 8 bases. V lost 1 base, J lost 2 bases, and 4 bases stayed unmatched. This CDR3 is 15 amino acids long. Germline lookup yields CDR1 LNHDA and CDR2 SQIVND (reference sequence). DNA of the CDR3: TGTGCCAGTAGTATAGGGCGCGGGGGGCCCTACGAGCAGTACTTC. Its translation is CASSIGRGGPYEQYF.

This sequence joins TRBV11-3 and TRBJ1-1; 7 bases align to TRBD1. Germline trimming cut 5 bases from V and 5 bases from J; bases unmatched to any gene: 11. CDR3 length: 15 amino acids. Germline V gene sequence: CDR1 SGHNT, CDR2 YENEEA. The CDR3 nucleotides are TGTGCCAGCAGCGCCGCGGCAGGGGGTCGTACTGAAGCTTTCTTT. Amino acid sequence: CASSAAAGGRTEAFF.

This clone was observed a handful of times. The chain couples TRBV28 to TRBJ1-2; weak D call: TRBD1 (5 bases). V lost 6 bases, J lost 3 bases, and 17 bases lay in between. Germline V lookup: CDR1 MDHEN, CDR2 SYDVKM. CDR3 length: 15 amino acids. The CDR3 DNA reads as TGTGCCAGCAGCTCACCCACGGGGGGGGACTATGGCTACACCTTC. This translates into CASSSPTGGDYGYTF.

The rearrangement joins TRBV6-2 or TRBV6-3 to TRBJ2-1, with 10 bases aligning to TRBD2. This CDR3 has 18 residues. The V and J ends lost 0 bases and 9 bases, in that order; junction bases with no gene match: 14. Per the germline V gene, CDR1 is MNHEY and CDR2 is SVGEGT. The chain's CDR3 is CASSYSATRAGGPGEQFF. The CDR3, as DNA: TGTGCCAGCAGTTACTCGGCGACTCGAGCGGGAGGGCCGGGTGAGCAGTTCTTC.

The CDR3 loop is CARTPGTGSYGYTF. CDR3 nucleotides: TGTGCCAGAACTCCCGGGACAGGATCCTATGGCTACACCTTC. The chain joins TRBV30 to TRBJ1-2; 8 nucleotides match TRBD1. The V segment lost 8 bases and the J segment 4 bases; nucleotides outside the gene matches: 12. The CDR3 is 14 residues long. The germline V gene encodes CDR1 GTSNPN and CDR2 SVGIG (reference sequence).

This clone was picked up a small number of times. The V call is TRBV2, the J call TRBJ2-3; 7 nucleotides align to TRBD1. The CDR3 is made up of 15 amino acids. V was clipped by 5 bases and J by 0 bases; unmatched bases: 5. Germline CDR1 is SNHLY and CDR2 is FYNNEI. The CDR3 loop is CASSHDRVSTDTQYF. The DNA for the CDR3 is TGTGCCAGCAGTCACGACAGGGTTAGCACAGATACGCAGTATTTT. The variable domain in full, completed from reference TRBV2 and TRBJ2-3, reads EPEVTQTPSHQVTQMGQEVILRCVPISNHLYFYWYRQILGQKVEFLVSFYNNEISEKSEIFDDQFSVERPDGSNFTLKIRSTKLEDSAMYFCASSHDRVSTDTQYFGPGTRLTVL.

V and J are TRBV2 and TRBJ1-2; D might be TRBD1 (5 bases). The CDR3 spans 14 residues. The V gene lost 4 bases and the J gene lost 8 bases, with 17 bases spanning the gap. The germline CDR1 and CDR2 sequences are SNHLY and FYNNEI. CDR3 DNA: TGTGCCAGCAGTGTCGTGGCAGGGCGAGGAGGCTACACCTTC. It translates to CASSVVAGRGGYTF.

The chain uses TRBV28 and TRBJ1-1; perhaps TRBD1 as D (5 bases). The germline gives CDR1 MDHEN, CDR2 SYDVKM. The CDR3 length is 13 residues. V was trimmed by 6 bases and J by 1 base, leaving 9 bases between them. Written as DNA, the CDR3 is TGTGCCAGCAGGCAGGGAAGGAACACTGAAGCTTTCTTT. Translating it yields CASRQGRNTEAFF.

V usage is TRBV28 and J usage is TRBJ2-7; D not resolved. Trimming cost V 8 bases and J 5 bases, with 16 bases left between them. CDR3 length equals 13 residues. Germline CDR1 MDHEN, CDR2 SYDVKM. The CDR3 loop reads CASLQPPRNEQYF. The CDR3 nucleotides are TGTGCCAGCCTACAGCCCCCTCGCAACGAGCAGTACTTC.

The chain is built from TRBV7-9 and TRBJ1-5, with 7 bases aligning to TRBD1. Germline CDR1 reads SEHNR; CDR2 reads FQNEAQ (reference sequence). V gave up 4 bases and J gave up 8 bases; unmatched junction bases: 14. The CDR3 runs to 16 residues. This CDR3 is CASSSDGQEGIKPQHF. CDR3 DNA sequence: TGTGCCAGCAGCTCAGACGGACAGGAGGGAATCAAGCCCCAGCATTTT.

V usage is TRBV30 and J usage is TRBJ1-2; D is possibly TRBD1 (5 bases). Germline V gives CDR1 GTSNPN, CDR2 SVGIG (reference sequence). There are 12 residues in the CDR3. V was pared by 7 bases and J by 8 bases, with 17 bases between. CDR3 sequence reads: CASHPSRGGYTF. DNA of the CDR3: TGTGCCTCCCACCCCTCCCGGGGGGGCTACACCTTC.